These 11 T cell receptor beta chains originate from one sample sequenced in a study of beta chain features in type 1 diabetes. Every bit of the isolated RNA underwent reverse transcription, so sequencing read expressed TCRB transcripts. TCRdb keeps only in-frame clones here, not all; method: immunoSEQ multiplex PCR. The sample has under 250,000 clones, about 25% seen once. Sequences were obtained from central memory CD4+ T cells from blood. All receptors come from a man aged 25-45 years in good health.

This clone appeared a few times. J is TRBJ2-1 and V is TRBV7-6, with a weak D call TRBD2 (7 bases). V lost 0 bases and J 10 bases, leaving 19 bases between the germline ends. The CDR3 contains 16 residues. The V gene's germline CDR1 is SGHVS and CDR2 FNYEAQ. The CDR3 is CASSLALGGGPGEQFF. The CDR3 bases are TGTGCCAGCAGCTTAGCGCTGGGCGGGGGCCCCGGGGAGCAGTTCTTC.

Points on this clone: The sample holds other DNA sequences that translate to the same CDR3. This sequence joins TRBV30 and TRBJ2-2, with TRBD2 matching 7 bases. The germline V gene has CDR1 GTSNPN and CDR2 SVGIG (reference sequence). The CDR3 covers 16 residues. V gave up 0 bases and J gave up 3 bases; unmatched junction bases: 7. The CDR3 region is CAWSVRPGGYTGELFF. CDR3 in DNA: TGTGCCTGGAGTGTACGCCCGGGGGGATACACCGGGGAGCTGTTTTTT.

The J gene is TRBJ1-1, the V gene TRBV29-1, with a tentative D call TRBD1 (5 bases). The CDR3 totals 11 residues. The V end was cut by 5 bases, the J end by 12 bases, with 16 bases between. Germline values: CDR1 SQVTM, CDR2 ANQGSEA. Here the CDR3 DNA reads TGCAGCGTTCTGGCCCTCCGGGGGACTTTCTTT. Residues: CSVLALRGTFF.

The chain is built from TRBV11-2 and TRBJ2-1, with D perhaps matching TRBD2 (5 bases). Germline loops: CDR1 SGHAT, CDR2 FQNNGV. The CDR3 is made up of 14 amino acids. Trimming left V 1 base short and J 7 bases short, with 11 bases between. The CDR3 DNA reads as TGTGCCAGCAGCTTAGGCCCCGGCGGGAATGAGCAGTTCTTC. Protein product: CASSLGPGGNEQFF.

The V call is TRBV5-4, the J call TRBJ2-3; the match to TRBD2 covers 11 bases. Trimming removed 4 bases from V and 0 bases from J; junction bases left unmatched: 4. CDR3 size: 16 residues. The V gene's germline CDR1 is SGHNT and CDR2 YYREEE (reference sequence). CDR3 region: CASSLRLAGSTDTQYF. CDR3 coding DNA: TGTGCCAGCAGCCTCCGACTAGCGGGAAGCACAGATACGCAGTATTTT.

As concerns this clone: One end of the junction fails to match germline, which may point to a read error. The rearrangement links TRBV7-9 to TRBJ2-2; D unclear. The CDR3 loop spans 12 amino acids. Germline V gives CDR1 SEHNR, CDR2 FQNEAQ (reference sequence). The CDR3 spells CACRKVTGELFF. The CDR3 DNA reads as TGTGCCTGCAGAAAGGTCACCGGGGAGCTGTTTTTT.

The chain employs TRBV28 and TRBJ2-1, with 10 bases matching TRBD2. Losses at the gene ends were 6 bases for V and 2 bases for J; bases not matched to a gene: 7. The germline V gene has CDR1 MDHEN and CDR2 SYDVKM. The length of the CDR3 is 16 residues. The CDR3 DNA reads TGTGCCAGCAGATCCCCTAGCGGGGGAGCCTACAATGAGCAGTTCTTC. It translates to CASRSPSGGAYNEQFF.

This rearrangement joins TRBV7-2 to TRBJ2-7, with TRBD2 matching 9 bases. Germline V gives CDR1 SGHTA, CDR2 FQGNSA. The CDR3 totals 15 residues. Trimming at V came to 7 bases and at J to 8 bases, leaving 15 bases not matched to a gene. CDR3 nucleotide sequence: TGTGCCAGCATCCCAACGGAGGCGGGAGGGGCCAAGCAGTACTTC. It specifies CASIPTEAGGAKQYF.

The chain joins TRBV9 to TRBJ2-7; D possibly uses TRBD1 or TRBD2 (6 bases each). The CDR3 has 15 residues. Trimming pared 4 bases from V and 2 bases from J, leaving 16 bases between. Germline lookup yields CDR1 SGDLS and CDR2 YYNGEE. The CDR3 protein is CASSPMGGGAYEQYF. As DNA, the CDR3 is TGTGCCAGCAGCCCAATGGGGGGCGGCGCCTACGAGCAGTACTTC.

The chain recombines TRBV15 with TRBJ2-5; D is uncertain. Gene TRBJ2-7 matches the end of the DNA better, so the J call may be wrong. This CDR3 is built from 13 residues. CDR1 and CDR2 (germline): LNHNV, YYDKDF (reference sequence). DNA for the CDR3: TGTGCCACCAGCAGAGATGCCGGCTACGAGCAGTACTTC. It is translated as CATSRDAGYEQYF.

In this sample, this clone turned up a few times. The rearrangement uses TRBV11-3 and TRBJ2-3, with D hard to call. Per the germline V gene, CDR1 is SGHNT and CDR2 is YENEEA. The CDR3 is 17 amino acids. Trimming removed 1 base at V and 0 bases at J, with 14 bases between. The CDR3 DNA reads TGTGCCAGCAGCTTAGCGCTAGGCGCAAGTAGCACAGATACGCAGTATTTT. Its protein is CASSLALGASSTDTQYF.